This T cell receptor beta chain was documented in a study of T cell changes during pregnancy in multiple sclerosis. V lost 6 bases to trimming and J lost 2 bases, with 17 bases between them. Germline V gene lookup returns CDR1 GTSNPN and CDR2 SVGIG (reference sequence). This CDR3 has 14 residues. TCRdb keeps only in-frame clones here, not all; method: immunoSEQ multiplex PCR. The data contain over 60,000 clones, roughly nine tenths of them singletons. The sequence derives from a female donor with multiple sclerosis, enrolled in a pregnancy study. The material sequenced was peripheral blood, taken in the first trimester of pregnancy. This chain connects TRBV30 to TRBJ2-7, with D possibly being TRBD2 (6 bases). CDR3 in amino acids: CACSPGTAAYEQYF. CDR3 sequence (DNA): TGTGCCTGCTCTCCTGGGACTGCAGCCTACGAGCAGTACTTC.